This TCR beta chain was obtained from a study of glioma-infiltrating T cells. Regarding the study as a whole: Gliomas, especially low-grade, showed above-expected tissue-blood divergence; non-neoplastic patients showed below. Patients with low tissue-blood divergence carried a signature set of shared blood CDR3 motifs.

The iRepertoire nested amplicon-rescue multiplex PCR amplified TCR alpha and beta CDR3s from RNA. MiXCR, run by TCRdb on the multiplex PCR reads, gives a single entry per CDR3 protein. Of approximately 400,000 distinct CDR3 sequences detected, more than 35% appear once; the ten largest clones hold 9.5% to 15%. Per the germline V gene, CDR1 is DFQATT and CDR2 is SNEGSKA (reference sequence). The CDR3 runs 15 residues. Notes on this clonotype: Its antigen remains unknown. One junction end does not reproduce the germline sequence, and a read error may be involved.

This TCR was recovered from a human donor with low-grade glioma or glioblastoma, undergoing nonglioma brain surgery, or in good health (not recorded which). The chain carries TRBV20-1 and TRBJ2-2; 7 nucleotides align to TRBD1. Sequences were obtained from glioma tissue, nonneoplastic brain tissue, or PBMCs (not recorded which). The CDR3 here is CSARIDRVGTWELFF. The CDR3 nucleotides are TGCAGTGCTAGAATAGACAGGGTGGGCACCTGGGAGCTGTTTTTT.